The 10 T cell receptor beta chains reported below all come from one sample, sequenced in a study of blood T cell repertoires in COVID-19. The table came from immunoSEQ multiplex PCR; TCRdb's copy has only in-frame clones and leaves some out. The data hold roughly 84,000 clones, with around three quarters observed a single time. Sequencing input: peripheral blood. These receptors all come from a woman aged 45 to 65 with acute or convalescent COVID-19.

The CDR3 protein is CASSSPGQGTYEQYF. The CDR3 coding sequence is TGTGCCAGCAGTTCCCCGGGACAGGGTACCTACGAGCAGTACTTC. The chain employs TRBV6-5 and TRBJ2-7; the match to TRBD1 covers 9 bases. The CDR3 has 15 amino acids. The V segment lost 4 bases and the J segment 2 bases; nucleotides outside the gene matches: 6. The germline V gene encodes CDR1 MNHEY and CDR2 SVGAGI.

The V call is TRBV6-5, the J call TRBJ2-7; 8 bases are a match to TRBD1. The CDR3 is made up of 13 amino acids. Germline CDR1 MNHEY, CDR2 SVGAGI. Trimming removed 2 bases from V and 3 bases from J; junction bases left unmatched: 0. The CDR3: CASSYDRGYEQYF. CDR3 sequence (DNA): TGTGCCAGCAGTTACGACAGGGGCTACGAGCAGTACTTC.

The chain joins TRBV7-2 to TRBJ2-7; tentatively, D is TRBD2 (6 bases). Germline CDR1 SGHTA, CDR2 FQGNSA. This CDR3 spans 15 amino acids. Trimming cost V 2 bases and J 7 bases, with 18 bases left between them. This CDR3 reads CASSLNWGELMEQYF. CDR3 bases: TGTGCCAGCAGCTTAAATTGGGGGGAGCTGATGGAGCAGTACTTC.

The chain employs TRBV6-1 and TRBJ1-1; possible D gene TRBD1, 5 bases. Germline V gene data show CDR1 as MNHNS and CDR2 as SASEGT. The CDR3 is made up of 12 amino acids. The V gene lost 1 base and the J gene lost 11 bases, with 11 bases spanning the gap. The CDR3 DNA reads as TGTGCCAGCAGTGAAGGGGTCCGGGGGGCTTTCTTT. This encodes CASSEGVRGAFF.

V and J are TRBV12-3 or TRBV12-4 and TRBJ2-3; TRBD1 matches 7 bases. V lost 9 bases and J lost 3; bases outside the gene matches: 3. This CDR3 spans 12 amino acids. This CDR3 reads CASATGTDTQYF. The CDR3 DNA sequence: TGTGCCAGTGCGACAGGGACAGATACGCAGTATTTT.

This clone has at least ten counts. V gene TRBV27 combines with J gene TRBJ2-7; 7 nucleotides match TRBD1. CDR1 and CDR2 (germline): MNHEY, SMNVEV (reference sequence). The V gene end was trimmed by 5 bases and the J gene end by 4 bases; junction bases not matched to a gene: 5. The CDR3 sequence is 13 residues long. The CDR3 is CASSIRTGYEQYF. CDR3 coding DNA: TGTGCCAGCAGTATCCGGACAGGTTACGAGCAGTACTTC.

The chain has TRBV4-1 and TRBJ1-1; TRBD1 matches at 9 bases. With 4 bases clipped from V and 8 bases from J, the junction kept 8 bases outside the gene matches. The CDR3 is 14 residues long. Germline-derived CDR1 and CDR2 are MGHRA and YSYEKL. CDR3 sequence: CASSPGQGIPEAFF. CDR3 nucleotide sequence: TGCGCCAGCAGCCCCGGACAGGGGATACCCGAAGCTTTCTTT.

CDR3 loop: CASSRGSSGYTF. CDR3 nucleotide sequence: TGTGCCAGCAGCCGGGGATCGAGTGGCTACACCTTC. This chain links TRBV28 with TRBJ1-2; D gene uncertain. V lost 6 bases and J 7 bases, leaving 12 bases between the germline ends. The CDR3 consists of 12 residues. Per the germline V gene, CDR1 is MDHEN and CDR2 is SYDVKM.

The chain has TRBV4-3 and TRBJ1-1; 8 nucleotides match TRBD1. The J segment lost 8 bases and the V segment lost 1 base, leaving 12 bases of the junction unmatched. The CDR3 totals 16 residues. Germline CDR1 reads LGHNA; CDR2 reads YSLEER. CDR3 region: CASSQGQGRALGEAFF. The DNA of the CDR3 is TGCGCCAGCAGCCAAGGACAGGGGCGCGCCCTCGGGGAAGCTTTCTTT.

The rearrangement joins TRBV30 to TRBJ1-2; no reliable D call. Germline V gives CDR1 GTSNPN, CDR2 SVGIG (reference sequence). The CDR3 is 13 amino acids. The ends were cut back, 3 bases at V and 2 bases at J, with 10 bases in the middle. CDR3 in amino acids: CAWRAGNNYGYTF. Written as DNA, the CDR3 is TGTGCCTGGAGGGCCGGGAACAACTATGGCTACACCTTC.